This T cell receptor beta chain was identified during a study of T cell clones after liver transplantation. The overall study: TCRbeta sequencing after a pre-transplant mixed lymphocyte reaction identified graft-donor-reactive clones, later tracked in post-transplant blood. Until 12-24 months post-transplant, subjects got standard immunosuppression and no induction. Samples came pre-transplant, pre-randomization before withdrawal, and post-randomization after withdrawal ended. The study, taken as a whole, reports: A significant post-transplant drop in circulating graft-donor-reactive CD4 TCRbeta sequences occurred in most of the 8 subjects.

Sequencing used immunoSEQ multiplex PCR; TCRdb keeps in-frame clones, though not all of them. The sample contains under 60,000 clones, 60% to 80% of which appear only once. Germline-derived CDR1 and CDR2 are MNHNY and SVGAGI (reference sequence). This CDR3 region has 13 residues. V shed 2 bases and J 6 bases; nucleotides not matched to a gene: 3. In this sample, this clone turned up a few times. Its antigen is currently unknown. Sample: CD4+ T cells from blood, taken at the 22-month timepoint. V and J are TRBV6-6 and TRBJ1-1; 7 bases fit TRBD1. The receptor comes from a human patient who received a liver transplant. The T cells may come from the graft donor. This CDR3 reads CASSYPDRSEAFF. CDR3 DNA: TGTGCCAGCAGTTACCCGGACAGGTCTGAAGCTTTCTTT.